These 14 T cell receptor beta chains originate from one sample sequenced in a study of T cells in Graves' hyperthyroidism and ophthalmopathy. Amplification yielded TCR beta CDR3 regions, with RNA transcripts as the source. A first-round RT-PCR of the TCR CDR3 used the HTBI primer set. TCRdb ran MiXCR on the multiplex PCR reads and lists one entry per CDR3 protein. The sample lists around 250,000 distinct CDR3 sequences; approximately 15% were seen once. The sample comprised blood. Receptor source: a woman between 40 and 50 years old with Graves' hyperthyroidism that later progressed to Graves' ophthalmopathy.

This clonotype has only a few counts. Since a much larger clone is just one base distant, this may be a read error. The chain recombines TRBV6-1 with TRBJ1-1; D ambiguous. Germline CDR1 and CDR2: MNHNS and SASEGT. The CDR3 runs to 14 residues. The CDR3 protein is CTSSGRGGYTEAFF. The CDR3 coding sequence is TGTACCAGCAGTGGGCGGGGAGGGTACACTGAAGCTTTCTTT.

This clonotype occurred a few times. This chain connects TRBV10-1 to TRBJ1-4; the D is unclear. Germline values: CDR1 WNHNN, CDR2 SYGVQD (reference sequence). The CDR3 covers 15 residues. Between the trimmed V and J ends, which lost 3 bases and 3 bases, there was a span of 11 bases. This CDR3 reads CASSELLRANEKLFF. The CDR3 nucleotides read TGCGCCAGCAGTGAATTGCTACGAGCTAATGAAAAACTGTTTTTT.

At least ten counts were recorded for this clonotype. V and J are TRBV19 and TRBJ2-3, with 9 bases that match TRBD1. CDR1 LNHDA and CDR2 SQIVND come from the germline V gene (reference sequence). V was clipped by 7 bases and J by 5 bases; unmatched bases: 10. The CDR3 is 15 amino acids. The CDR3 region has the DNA TGTGCCAGTACGTCGGACAGGGGCCCCCAAGATACGCAGTATTTT. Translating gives CASTSDRGPQDTQYF.

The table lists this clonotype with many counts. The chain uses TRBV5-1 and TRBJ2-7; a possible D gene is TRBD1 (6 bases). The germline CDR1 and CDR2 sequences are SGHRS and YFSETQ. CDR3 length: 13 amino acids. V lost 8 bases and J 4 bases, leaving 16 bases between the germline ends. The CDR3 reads CASRWGTLYEQYF. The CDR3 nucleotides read TGCGCCAGTCGGTGGGGGACACTTTACGAGCAGTACTTC.

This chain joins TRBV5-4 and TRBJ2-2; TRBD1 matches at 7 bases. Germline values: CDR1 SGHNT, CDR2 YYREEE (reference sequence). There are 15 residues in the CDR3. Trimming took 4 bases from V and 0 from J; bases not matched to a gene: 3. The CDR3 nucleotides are TGTGCCAGCAGCGTGGGACAGTCGAACACCGGGGAGCTGTTTTTT. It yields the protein CASSVGQSNTGELFF.

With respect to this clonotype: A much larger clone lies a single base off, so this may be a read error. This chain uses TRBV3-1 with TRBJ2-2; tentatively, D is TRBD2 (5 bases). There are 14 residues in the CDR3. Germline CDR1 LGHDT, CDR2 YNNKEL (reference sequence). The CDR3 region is CDSSQPEVTGELFF. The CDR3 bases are TGTGACAGCAGCCAACCGGAGGTAACCGGGGAGCTGTTTTTT. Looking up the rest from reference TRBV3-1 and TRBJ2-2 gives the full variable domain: DTAVSQTPKYLVTQMGNDKSIKCEQNLGHDTMYWYKQDSKKFLKIMFSYNNKELIINETVPNRFSPKSPDKAHLNLHINSLELGDSAVYFCDSSQPEVTGELFFGEGSRLTVL.

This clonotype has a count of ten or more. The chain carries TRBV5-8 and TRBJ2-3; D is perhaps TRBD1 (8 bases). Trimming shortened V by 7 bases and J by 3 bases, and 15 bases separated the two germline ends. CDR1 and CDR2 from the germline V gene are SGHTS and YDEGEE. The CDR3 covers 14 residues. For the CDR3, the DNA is TGTGCCAGCGTTGAACAGGGGGGGACAGATACGCAGTATTTT. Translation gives CASVEQGGTDTQYF. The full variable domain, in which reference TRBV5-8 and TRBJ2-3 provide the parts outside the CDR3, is EAGVTQSPTHLIKTRGQQATLRCSPISGHTSVYWYQQALGLGLQFLLWYDEGEERNRGNFPPRFSGRQFPNYSSELNVNALELEDSALYLCASVEQGGTDTQYFGPGTRLTVL.

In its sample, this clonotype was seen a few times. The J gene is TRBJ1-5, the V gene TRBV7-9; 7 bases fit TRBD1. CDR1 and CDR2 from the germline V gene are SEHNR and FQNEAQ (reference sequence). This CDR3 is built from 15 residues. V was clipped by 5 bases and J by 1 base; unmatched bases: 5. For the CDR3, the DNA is TGTGCCAGCAGCGAGGGGGCAGGGAGCAATCAGCCCCAGCATTTT. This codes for CASSEGAGSNQPQHF.

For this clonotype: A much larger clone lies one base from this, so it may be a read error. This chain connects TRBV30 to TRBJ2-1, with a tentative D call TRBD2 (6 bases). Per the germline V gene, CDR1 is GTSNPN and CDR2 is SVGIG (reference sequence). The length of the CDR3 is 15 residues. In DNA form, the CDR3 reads TGTGCCTGGAGCTTGGCCGGGAGTAACTACAATGAGCAGCTCTTC. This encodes CAWSLAGSNYNEQLF.

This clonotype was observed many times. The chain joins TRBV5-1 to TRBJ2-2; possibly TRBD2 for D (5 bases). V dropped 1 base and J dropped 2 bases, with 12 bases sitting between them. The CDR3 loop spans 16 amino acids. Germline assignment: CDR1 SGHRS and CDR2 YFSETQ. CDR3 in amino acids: CASSLFNSGNTGELFF. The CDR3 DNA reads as TGCGCCAGCAGCTTGTTCAACAGCGGTAACACCGGGGAGCTGTTTTTT.

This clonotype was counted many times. CDR3 residues: CASRPQGFLETQYF. For the CDR3, the DNA is TGTGCCAGCAGACCGCAGGGGTTCTTGGAGACCCAGTACTTC. The chain employs TRBV6-1 and TRBJ2-5; tentatively, D is TRBD1 (6 bases). The V end lost 6 bases, the J end lost 5 bases, and 16 bases lay between the germline ends. The germline V gene has CDR1 MNHNS and CDR2 SASEGT. The CDR3 has 14 amino acids.

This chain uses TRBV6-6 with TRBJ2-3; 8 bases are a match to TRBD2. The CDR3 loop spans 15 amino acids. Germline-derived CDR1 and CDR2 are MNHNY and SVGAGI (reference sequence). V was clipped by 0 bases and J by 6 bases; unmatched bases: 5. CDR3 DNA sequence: TGTGCCAGCAGTTACTCCTTAGCGGGGAGGGATACGCAGTATTTT. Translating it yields CASSYSLAGRDTQYF.

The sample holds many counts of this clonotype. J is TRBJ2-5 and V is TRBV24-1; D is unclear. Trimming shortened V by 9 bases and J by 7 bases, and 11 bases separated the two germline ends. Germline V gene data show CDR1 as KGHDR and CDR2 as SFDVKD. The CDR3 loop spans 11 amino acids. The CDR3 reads CATAQLGTQYF. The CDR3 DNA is TGTGCCACCGCCCAACTGGGGACCCAGTACTTC.

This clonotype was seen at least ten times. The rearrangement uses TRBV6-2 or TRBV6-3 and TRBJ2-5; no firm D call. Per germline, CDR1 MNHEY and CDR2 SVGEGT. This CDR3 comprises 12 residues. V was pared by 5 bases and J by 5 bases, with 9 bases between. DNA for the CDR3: TGTGCCAGCAGTACATACGCGGAGACCCAGTACTTC. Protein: CASSTYAETQYF.